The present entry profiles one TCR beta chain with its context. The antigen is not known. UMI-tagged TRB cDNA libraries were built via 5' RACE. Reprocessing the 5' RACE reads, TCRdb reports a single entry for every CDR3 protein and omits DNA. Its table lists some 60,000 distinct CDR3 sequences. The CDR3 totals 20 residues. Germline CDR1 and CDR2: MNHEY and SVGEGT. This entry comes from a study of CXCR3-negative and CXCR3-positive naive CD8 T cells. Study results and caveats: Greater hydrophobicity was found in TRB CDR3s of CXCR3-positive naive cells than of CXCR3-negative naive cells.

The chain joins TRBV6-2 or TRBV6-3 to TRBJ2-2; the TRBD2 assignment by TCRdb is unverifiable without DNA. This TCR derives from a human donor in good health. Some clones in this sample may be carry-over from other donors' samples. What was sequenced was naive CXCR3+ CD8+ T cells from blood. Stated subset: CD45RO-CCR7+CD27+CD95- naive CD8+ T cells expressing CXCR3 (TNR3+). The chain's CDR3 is CASSYSGLAGAPLNTGELFF.